Listed below are T cell receptor beta chains from one sample, sequenced in a study of pediatric ulcerative colitis. Sequenced by immunoSEQ multiplex PCR; TCRdb stores in-frame clones only, minus some. The table has roughly 16,000 clones, about 80% seen once. Sequenced input: gut tissue. The receptors stem from a boy aged 5-17 years who was a control in a study of pediatric ulcerative colitis. CDR3s include the opening cysteine and the closing phenylalanine or tryptophan. D genes are given only for firm matches. Clone size is given for some rows only: seen once, a few or many times, or a class if the clone is expanded.

cdr3_aa: CASRRNTEAFF
cdr3_nt: TGTGCCAGTAGGCGGAACACTGAAGCTTTCTTT
clone_size: few
d_call: -
v_call: TRBV19
j_call: TRBJ1-1

cdr3_aa: CASSPDRRRTDTQYF
cdr3_nt: TGTGCCAGCAGCCCGGACCGGAGGCGTACAGATACGCAGTATTTT
clone_size: -
d_call: -
v_call: TRBV7-2
j_call: TRBJ2-3

cdr3_aa: CASSGTQTSGGTNEQFF
cdr3_nt: TGTGCCAGCAGTGGGACCCAGACTAGCGGGGGGACCAATGAGCAGTTCTTC
clone_size: once
d_call: TRBD2
v_call: TRBV25-1
j_call: TRBJ2-1

cdr3_aa: CASSHGDSYNQPQHF
cdr3_nt: TGTGCCAGCAGCCATGGGGACAGCTACAATCAGCCCCAGCATTTT
clone_size: -
d_call: TRBD1
v_call: TRBV7-8
j_call: TRBJ1-5

cdr3_aa: CASSLVGVSNQPQHF
cdr3_nt: TGTGCCAGCAGCTTAGTTGGGGTTAGCAATCAGCCCCAGCATTTT
clone_size: -
d_call: -
v_call: TRBV7-2
j_call: TRBJ1-5

cdr3_aa: CASSHGDRSSYNEQFF
cdr3_nt: TGTGCCAGCAGCCACGGGGACAGGAGCTCCTACAATGAGCAGTTCTTC
clone_size: -
d_call: TRBD1
v_call: TRBV7-8
j_call: TRBJ2-1

cdr3_aa: CASRGTSSYEQYF
cdr3_nt: TGTGCCAGCAGGGGGACTAGCTCCTACGAGCAGTACTTC
clone_size: -
d_call: TRBD2
v_call: TRBV2
j_call: TRBJ2-7

cdr3_aa: CASSSGLAGVNEQFF
cdr3_nt: TGTGCCAGCAGCTCGGGACTAGCGGGAGTTAATGAGCAGTTCTTC
clone_size: -
d_call: TRBD2
v_call: TRBV7-2
j_call: TRBJ2-1

cdr3_aa: CASSWTQGALGTEAFF
cdr3_nt: TGCGCCAGCAGCTGGACACAGGGGGCGTTGGGCACTGAAGCTTTCTTT
clone_size: -
d_call: TRBD1
v_call: TRBV5-1
j_call: TRBJ1-1

cdr3_aa: CASRQQGATSPLHF
cdr3_nt: TGTGCCAGCAGGCAACAGGGGGCGACCTCACCCCTCCACTTT
clone_size: few
d_call: TRBD1
v_call: TRBV13
j_call: TRBJ1-6

cdr3_aa: CSVEDQYEGGAPNEQFF
cdr3_nt: TGCAGCGTTGAAGATCAATATGAGGGGGGCGCCCCGAATGAGCAGTTCTTC
clone_size: -
d_call: -
v_call: TRBV29-1
j_call: TRBJ2-1

cdr3_aa: CASSQDPNRDREAFF
cdr3_nt: TGTGCCAGCAGCCAAGATCCAAACCGGGACAGAGAAGCTTTCTTT
clone_size: -
d_call: TRBD1
v_call: TRBV4-2
j_call: TRBJ1-1

cdr3_aa: CASSPALSGGDTGELFF
cdr3_nt: TGTGCCAGCAGCCCTGCTCTTAGCGGGGGGGACACCGGGGAGCTGTTTTTT
clone_size: -
d_call: TRBD2
v_call: TRBV4-2
j_call: TRBJ2-2

cdr3_aa: CASSSIETFNGGGYTF
cdr3_nt: TGTGCCAGCAGCTCAATAGAAACCTTTAATGGGGGTGGCTACACCTTC
clone_size: -
d_call: -
v_call: TRBV7-2
j_call: TRBJ1-2

cdr3_aa: CASSPRTGGSYEQYF
cdr3_nt: TGTGCCAGCAGCCCTCGGACAGGGGGGTCTTACGAGCAGTACTTC
clone_size: -
d_call: TRBD1
v_call: TRBV7-2
j_call: TRBJ2-7

cdr3_aa: CASSRGQGGTDTQYF
cdr3_nt: TGTGCCAGCTCACGAGGACAGGGGGGAACAGATACGCAGTATTTT
clone_size: -
d_call: TRBD1
v_call: TRBV18
j_call: TRBJ2-3

cdr3_aa: CASSEGVRFGSVQYF
cdr3_nt: TGTGCCAGCAGTGAAGGTGTGCGTTTCGGGAGCGTGCAGTACTTC
clone_size: few
d_call: -
v_call: TRBV6-1
j_call: TRBJ2-7

cdr3_aa: CASSSTRLAGQETQYF
cdr3_nt: TGTGCCAGCAGTTCCACCAGACTAGCGGGACAAGAGACCCAGTACTTC
clone_size: once
d_call: TRBD2
v_call: TRBV6-6
j_call: TRBJ2-5

cdr3_aa: CASSPQDGNTEAFF
cdr3_nt: TGTGCCAGCTCACCCCAGGATGGGAACACTGAAGCTTTCTTT
clone_size: -
d_call: -
v_call: TRBV18
j_call: TRBJ1-1

cdr3_aa: CASSEATRATHEQYF
cdr3_nt: TGTGCCAGCAGTGAAGCTACCAGGGCAACCCACGAGCAGTACTTC
clone_size: -
d_call: -
v_call: TRBV6-1
j_call: TRBJ2-7

cdr3_aa: CATSRDRAGEPTFF
cdr3_nt: TGTGCCACCAGCAGAGATAGGGCGGGAGAGCCAACGTTCTTC
clone_size: -
d_call: TRBD2
v_call: TRBV15
j_call: TRBJ2-1

cdr3_aa: CASSPGRGGTGELFF
cdr3_nt: TGTGCCAGCAGCCCCGGTCGGGGCGGCACCGGGGAGCTGTTTTTT
clone_size: once
d_call: -
v_call: TRBV4-2
j_call: TRBJ2-2

cdr3_aa: CASTPGTHGANVLTF
cdr3_nt: TGTGCCAGCACCCCCGGGACACATGGGGCCAACGTCCTGACTTTC
clone_size: -
d_call: -
v_call: TRBV7-2
j_call: TRBJ2-6

cdr3_aa: CASSSDRAETQYF
cdr3_nt: TGTGCCAGCAGCTCGGACAGGGCGGAGACCCAGTACTTC
clone_size: -
d_call: TRBD1
v_call: TRBV7-2
j_call: TRBJ2-5

cdr3_aa: CASRLQTSGNTIYF
cdr3_nt: TGTGCCAGCAGATTACAAACGTCTGGAAACACCATATATTTT
clone_size: few
d_call: -
v_call: TRBV7-2
j_call: TRBJ1-3

cdr3_aa: CASTPGTSVTDTQYF
cdr3_nt: TGTGCCAGCACACCCGGGACTAGCGTGACAGATACGCAGTATTTT
clone_size: -
d_call: TRBD2
v_call: TRBV6-1
j_call: TRBJ2-3

cdr3_aa: CASSPRSGLAGGVTDTQYF
cdr3_nt: TGTGCCAGCAGCCCCCGTAGCGGACTAGCGGGGGGCGTGACAGATACGCAGTATTTT
clone_size: -
d_call: TRBD2
v_call: TRBV7-2
j_call: TRBJ2-3

cdr3_aa: CASSVGSMAHEQYF
cdr3_nt: TGTGCCAGCAGCGTAGGCTCAATGGCCCACGAGCAGTACTTC
clone_size: -
d_call: -
v_call: TRBV9
j_call: TRBJ2-7

cdr3_aa: CASSLGLDGEKLFF
cdr3_nt: TGTGCCAGCAGCCTAGGGTTGGATGGTGAAAAACTGTTTTTT
clone_size: medium-sized
d_call: -
v_call: TRBV7-2
j_call: TRBJ1-4

cdr3_aa: CASSFSAGSNEQFF
cdr3_nt: TGTGCCAGCAGCTTTAGTGCAGGAAGCAATGAGCAGTTCTTC
clone_size: -
d_call: -
v_call: TRBV7-8
j_call: TRBJ2-1

cdr3_aa: CASKTGDHNSPLHF
cdr3_nt: TGTGCCAGTAAGACAGGGGATCATAATTCACCCCTCCACTTT
clone_size: -
d_call: TRBD1
v_call: TRBV19
j_call: TRBJ1-6

cdr3_aa: CASSPTTGKSYEQYF
cdr3_nt: TGTGCCAGCTCACCAACGACAGGGAAATCCTACGAGCAGTACTTC
clone_size: -
d_call: TRBD1
v_call: TRBV18
j_call: TRBJ2-7

cdr3_aa: CASSKGGRVVVAFF
cdr3_nt: TGTGCCAGCAGCAAAGGGGGCAGGGTAGTTGTAGCTTTCTTT
clone_size: -
d_call: -
v_call: TRBV21-1
j_call: TRBJ1-1

cdr3_aa: CASSQDRQGLNTEAFF
cdr3_nt: TGCGCCAGCAGCCAAGATCGGCAGGGACTGAACACTGAAGCTTTCTTT
clone_size: -
d_call: -
v_call: TRBV4-1
j_call: TRBJ1-1

cdr3_aa: CASSLVAGDSGANVLTF
cdr3_nt: TGCGCCAGCAGCTTGGTCGCAGGGGACTCTGGGGCCAACGTCCTGACTTTC
clone_size: once
d_call: -
v_call: TRBV5-1
j_call: TRBJ2-6

cdr3_aa: CASSAITEAFF
cdr3_nt: TGTGCCAGCAGCGCGATCACTGAAGCTTTCTTT
clone_size: -
d_call: -
v_call: TRBV6-1
j_call: TRBJ1-1

cdr3_aa: CASSSSGSSYNEQFF
cdr3_nt: TGTGCCAGCAGTTCAAGCGGGAGCTCCTACAATGAGCAGTTCTTC
clone_size: -
d_call: TRBD2
v_call: TRBV28
j_call: TRBJ2-1

cdr3_aa: CASSPRQDVSPLHF
cdr3_nt: TGTGCCAGCAGTCCCCGACAGGATGTTTCACCCCTCCACTTT
clone_size: -
d_call: -
v_call: TRBV28
j_call: TRBJ1-6

cdr3_aa: CAIKWEPSNEQFF
cdr3_nt: TGTGCCATCAAGTGGGAGCCCTCTAATGAGCAGTTCTTC
clone_size: -
d_call: -
v_call: TRBV10-3
j_call: TRBJ2-1

cdr3_aa: CASSFQAVGGYTF
cdr3_nt: TGTGCCAGCAGTTTCCAGGCGGTAGGTGGCTACACCTTC
clone_size: once
d_call: -
v_call: TRBV28
j_call: TRBJ1-2

cdr3_aa: CASSLASGGGADTQYF
cdr3_nt: TGTGCCAGCAGCTTAGCTAGCGGGGGAGGGGCAGATACGCAGTATTTT
clone_size: -
d_call: TRBD2
v_call: TRBV7-2
j_call: TRBJ2-3

cdr3_aa: CASSQNRHNEQFF
cdr3_nt: TGTGCCAGCAGTCAGAACAGGCACAATGAGCAGTTCTTC
clone_size: -
d_call: -
v_call: TRBV6-1
j_call: TRBJ2-1

cdr3_aa: CASSPLPGTGVTVGAFF
cdr3_nt: TGTGCCAGCTCACCACTGCCGGGGACAGGGGTAACCGTCGGAGCTTTCTTT
clone_size: -
d_call: TRBD1
v_call: TRBV18
j_call: TRBJ1-1

cdr3_aa: CASSLQSSTTLEAFF
cdr3_nt: TGTGCCAGCAGTCTACAGAGTTCGACGACCCTTGAAGCTTTCTTT
clone_size: -
d_call: -
v_call: TRBV28
j_call: TRBJ1-1

cdr3_aa: CASSWAPSGLDEQYF
cdr3_nt: TGTGCCAGCAGTTGGGCCCCTAGCGGGCTCGACGAGCAGTACTTC
clone_size: -
d_call: TRBD2
v_call: TRBV28
j_call: TRBJ2-7

cdr3_aa: CASSLGQATNEKLFF
cdr3_nt: TGTGCCAGCAGCCTCGGACAGGCAACTAATGAAAAACTGTTTTTT
clone_size: -
d_call: TRBD1
v_call: TRBV5-5
j_call: TRBJ1-4

cdr3_aa: CASSLRVWNTEAFF
cdr3_nt: TGTGCCAGCAGTTTGAGGGTGTGGAACACTGAAGCTTTCTTT
clone_size: -
d_call: -
v_call: TRBV27
j_call: TRBJ1-1

cdr3_aa: CASSQDIGTGELFF
cdr3_nt: TGCGCCAGCAGCCAAGATATCGGGACCGGGGAGCTGTTTTTT
clone_size: -
d_call: -
v_call: TRBV4-3
j_call: TRBJ2-2